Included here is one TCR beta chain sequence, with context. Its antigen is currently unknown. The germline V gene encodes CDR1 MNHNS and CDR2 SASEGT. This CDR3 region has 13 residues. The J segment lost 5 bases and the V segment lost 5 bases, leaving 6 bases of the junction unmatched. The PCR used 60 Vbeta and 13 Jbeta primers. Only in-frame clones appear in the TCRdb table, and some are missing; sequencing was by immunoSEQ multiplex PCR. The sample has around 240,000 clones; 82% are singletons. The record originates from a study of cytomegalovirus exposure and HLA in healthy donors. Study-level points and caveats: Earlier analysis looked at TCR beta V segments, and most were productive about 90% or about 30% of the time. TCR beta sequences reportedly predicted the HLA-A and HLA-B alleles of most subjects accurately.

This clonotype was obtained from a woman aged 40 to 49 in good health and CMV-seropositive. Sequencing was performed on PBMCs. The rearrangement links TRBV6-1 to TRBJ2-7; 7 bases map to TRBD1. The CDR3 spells CASSLTGTHEQYF. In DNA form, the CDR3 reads TGTGCCAGCAGTTTGACAGGGACCCACGAGCAGTACTTC.